This T cell receptor (beta chain) was sequenced for a study of shared clonotypes between healthy human individuals. Points from the study as a whole: The naive CD4 repertoires of a handful of donors were compared, and roughly 5% of clonotypes were shared.

Method: immunoSEQ multiplex PCR; TCRdb's copy keeps in-frame clones and lacks some. The sample lists about 990,000 clones; about 80% were seen once. About this clone: Its antigen is as yet unknown.

V lost 1 base, J lost 8 bases, and 6 bases lay in between. CDR1 is SGDLS, CDR2 YYNGEE, per germline. This CDR3 contains 12 residues. The material sequenced was memory CD4+ T cells from PBMCs. Documented subset: CD45RA-negative fraction. The receptor comes from a man aged 18 to 29 in good health. Some clones in this sample may be carry-over from other donors' samples. The rearrangement uses TRBV9 and TRBJ1-4, with D perhaps matching TRBD1 (5 bases). Here the CDR3 reads CASSVWGEKLFF. In DNA form, the CDR3 reads TGTGCCAGCAGCGTATGGGGCGAAAAACTGTTTTTT. The full variable domain, in which reference TRBV9 and TRBJ1-4 provide the parts outside the CDR3, is DSGVTQTPKHLITATGQRVTLRCSPRSGDLSVYWYQQSLDQGLQFLIQYYNGEERAKGNILERFSAQQFPDLHSELNLSSLELGDSALYFCASSVWGEKLFFGSGTQLSVL.